A selection of T cell receptor beta chains follows, all from one sample in a study of CD8+ T cells in alopecia areata. Produced via immunoSEQ multiplex PCR; TCRdb's table is partial and in-frame only. The sample gives 200,000 or so clones, 55% to 70% of which show up once; under 7% is in the top ten. The source material was CD4+ T cells sorted from blood, sampled at week 24, from a patient treated with tofacitinib. These receptors came from a human donor with alopecia areata. CDR3s include the opening cysteine and the closing phenylalanine or tryptophan. The D gene is left open where the match is weak. Clone size is not always given. Where it is, it says once, few, many or a class for expanded clones.

D gene: TRBD2
J gene: TRBJ2-5
clone size: -
V gene: TRBV30
CDR3 protein: CARGLAGEETQYF
CDR3 DNA: TGTGCCCGGGGACTAGCGGGAGAAGAGACCCAGTACTTC

D gene: TRBD2
J gene: TRBJ2-5
clone size: few
V gene: TRBV5-6
CDR3 protein: CASSLPGLAGETQYF
CDR3 DNA: TGTGCCAGCAGCCTGCCCGGACTAGCGGGAGAGACCCAGTACTTC

D gene: -
J gene: TRBJ1-4
clone size: -
V gene: TRBV7-8
CDR3 protein: CASSLAEGSAKLFF
CDR3 DNA: TGTGCCAGCAGCTTAGCAGAGGGCTCAGCAAAACTGTTTTTT

D gene: -
J gene: TRBJ2-5
clone size: -
V gene: TRBV5-1
CDR3 protein: CASSPLGGQETQYF
CDR3 DNA: TGCGCCAGCAGCCCGCTTGGGGGGCAAGAGACCCAGTACTTC

D gene: TRBD2
J gene: TRBJ2-2
clone size: -
V gene: TRBV30
CDR3 protein: CAFSGAARLAGAGELFF
CDR3 DNA: TGTGCCTTCTCAGGGGCCGCTCGACTAGCGGGAGCCGGGGAGCTGTTTTTT

D gene: -
J gene: TRBJ1-1
clone size: few
V gene: TRBV14
CDR3 protein: CASSQGAGMHTEAFF
CDR3 DNA: TGTGCCAGCAGCCAAGGGGCAGGGATGCACACTGAAGCTTTCTTT

D gene: -
J gene: TRBJ2-7
clone size: -
V gene: TRBV20-1
CDR3 protein: CSARGRVFHF
CDR3 DNA: TGCAGTGCTAGGGGGCGCGTATTTCACTTC

D gene: TRBD1
J gene: TRBJ1-1
clone size: few
V gene: TRBV6-1
CDR3 protein: CASSELTGGITEAFF
CDR3 DNA: TGTGCCAGCAGTGAGTTGACAGGGGGCATCACTGAAGCTTTCTTT

D gene: -
J gene: TRBJ2-1
clone size: -
V gene: TRBV2
CDR3 protein: CASSEDRSSYNEQFF
CDR3 DNA: TGTGCCAGCAGTGAAGACCGGAGCTCCTACAATGAGCAGTTCTTC

D gene: -
J gene: TRBJ2-1
clone size: -
V gene: TRBV30
CDR3 protein: CAWNARSYNEQFF
CDR3 DNA: TGTGCCTGGAACGCCCGGTCTTACAATGAGCAGTTCTTC

D gene: TRBD2
J gene: TRBJ2-3
clone size: few
V gene: TRBV2
CDR3 protein: CASSQGLADTDTQYF
CDR3 DNA: TGTGCCAGCAGCCAGGGACTAGCGGACACAGATACGCAGTATTTT

D gene: TRBD1
J gene: TRBJ1-1
clone size: -
V gene: TRBV29-1
CDR3 protein: CSVETGGYTEAFF
CDR3 DNA: TGCAGCGTGGAAACAGGGGGCTACACTGAAGCTTTCTTT

D gene: TRBD2
J gene: TRBJ2-5
clone size: -
V gene: TRBV6-5
CDR3 protein: CASSYRGGPEETQYF
CDR3 DNA: TGTGCCAGCAGTTACCGGGGGGGCCCCGAAGAGACCCAGTACTTC

D gene: -
J gene: TRBJ1-4
clone size: few
V gene: TRBV4-1
CDR3 protein: CASRTRAGESTNEKLFF
CDR3 DNA: TGCGCCAGCCGAACAAGGGCGGGGGAGTCAACTAATGAAAAACTGTTTTTT

D gene: -
J gene: TRBJ2-2
clone size: few
V gene: TRBV6-5
CDR3 protein: CASSYSKGITGELFF
CDR3 DNA: TGTGCCAGCAGTTACTCGAAGGGTATCACCGGGGAGCTGTTTTTT

D gene: -
J gene: TRBJ2-3
clone size: once
V gene: TRBV7-3
CDR3 protein: CASSAPGTYLLLF
CDR3 DNA: TGTGCCAGCAGCGCCCCCGGGACTTATCTTTTACTCTTT

D gene: TRBD2
J gene: TRBJ2-1
clone size: -
V gene: TRBV30
CDR3 protein: CAWRSPSGYNEQFF
CDR3 DNA: TGTGCCTGGAGGAGTCCTAGCGGCTACAATGAGCAGTTCTTC

D gene: TRBD1
J gene: TRBJ2-6
clone size: once
V gene: TRBV7-9
CDR3 protein: CASSFSGTGGSGANVLTF
CDR3 DNA: TGTGCCAGCAGCTTCTCCGGGACAGGCGGCTCTGGGGCCAACGTCCTGACTTTC

D gene: -
J gene: TRBJ2-2
clone size: few
V gene: TRBV28
CDR3 protein: CASIRIPGELFF
CDR3 DNA: TGTGCCAGCATCAGAATTCCCGGGGAGCTGTTTTTT

D gene: -
J gene: TRBJ1-5
clone size: few
V gene: TRBV18
CDR3 protein: CASSQQGSSNQPQHF
CDR3 DNA: TGTGCCAGCTCACAACAGGGCTCGAGCAATCAGCCCCAGCATTTT

D gene: -
J gene: TRBJ2-2
clone size: -
V gene: TRBV28
CDR3 protein: CASHHSRGYTGELFF
CDR3 DNA: TGTGCCAGCCACCACAGCCGGGGGTACACCGGGGAGCTGTTTTTT

D gene: TRBD1
J gene: TRBJ2-7
clone size: -
V gene: TRBV29-1
CDR3 protein: CSVVKDRGLGDEQYF
CDR3 DNA: TGCAGCGTCGTCAAGGACAGGGGTTTAGGAGACGAGCAGTACTTC

D gene: TRBD1
J gene: TRBJ1-3
clone size: few
V gene: TRBV7-2
CDR3 protein: CASSLEQGSIGNTIYF
CDR3 DNA: TGTGCCAGCAGCTTAGAACAGGGGTCTATTGGAAACACCATATATTTT

D gene: TRBD1
J gene: TRBJ2-5
clone size: -
V gene: TRBV25-1
CDR3 protein: CASEGQDRETQYF
CDR3 DNA: TGTGCCAGCGAGGGACAGGATCGAGAGACCCAGTACTTC

D gene: TRBD2
J gene: TRBJ2-7
clone size: -
V gene: TRBV6-5
CDR3 protein: CASSQPTSGQYEQYF
CDR3 DNA: TGTGCCAGCAGTCAGCCGACTAGCGGGCAGTACGAGCAGTACTTC

D gene: TRBD2
J gene: TRBJ2-3
clone size: -
V gene: TRBV13
CDR3 protein: CASSLGTSGRRGDTQYF
CDR3 DNA: TGTGCCAGCAGCTTAGGGACTAGCGGGAGGAGGGGAGATACGCAGTATTTT

D gene: -
J gene: TRBJ2-3
clone size: -
V gene: TRBV7-7
CDR3 protein: CASSLLTADTQYF
CDR3 DNA: TGTGCCAGCAGCTTGCTTACAGCAGATACGCAGTATTTT

D gene: TRBD1
J gene: TRBJ1-2
clone size: -
V gene: TRBV15
CDR3 protein: CATSTGTANYGYTF
CDR3 DNA: TGTGCCACCAGTACCGGGACAGCTAACTATGGCTACACCTTC

D gene: -
J gene: TRBJ2-2
clone size: -
V gene: TRBV25-1
CDR3 protein: CASLHDVDTGELFF
CDR3 DNA: TGTGCCAGCTTACACGACGTCGACACCGGGGAGCTGTTTTTT

D gene: -
J gene: TRBJ2-7
clone size: -
V gene: TRBV6-5
CDR3 protein: CASRRGSTYEQYF
CDR3 DNA: TGTGCCAGCAGGAGAGGGTCGACCTACGAGCAGTACTTC

D gene: -
J gene: TRBJ1-2
clone size: -
V gene: TRBV6-5
CDR3 protein: CATESNYGYTF
CDR3 DNA: TGTGCAACAGAATCTAACTATGGCTACACCTTC

D gene: -
J gene: TRBJ1-2
clone size: -
V gene: TRBV7-2
CDR3 protein: CASSLEQAYGYTF
CDR3 DNA: TGTGCCAGCAGCTTAGAACAGGCTTATGGCTACACCTTC

D gene: TRBD1
J gene: TRBJ2-1
clone size: -
V gene: TRBV5-4
CDR3 protein: CASSRDRGGEQFF
CDR3 DNA: TGTGCCAGCAGCAGGGACAGGGGAGGTGAGCAGTTCTTC

D gene: -
J gene: TRBJ2-5
clone size: -
V gene: TRBV28
CDR3 protein: CASTLQGFQETQYF
CDR3 DNA: TGTGCCAGCACCTTACAGGGATTCCAAGAGACCCAGTACTTC

D gene: TRBD1
J gene: TRBJ2-7
clone size: few
V gene: TRBV2
CDR3 protein: CASRATDRSYGEQYF
CDR3 DNA: TGTGCCAGCAGGGCCACGGACAGGAGTTATGGCGAGCAGTACTTC

D gene: TRBD2
J gene: TRBJ2-3
clone size: -
V gene: TRBV4-3
CDR3 protein: CASSQDQYSGRAGPDTQYF
CDR3 DNA: TGCGCCAGCAGCCAAGATCAGTACAGCGGGAGGGCGGGGCCAGATACGCAGTATTTT

D gene: -
J gene: TRBJ2-3
clone size: many
V gene: TRBV29-1
CDR3 protein: CSVFWGALADTQYF
CDR3 DNA: TGCAGCGTTTTCTGGGGGGCGTTAGCAGATACGCAGTATTTT